The 30 T cell receptor beta chains reported below all come from one sample, sequenced in a study of regulatory T cells in long-lasting Graves disease. Investigators prepared the TCR beta libraries by applying iRepertoire HTBI primers and Arm-PCR of CDR3 regions. TCRdb analysed the multiplex PCR reads with MiXCR anew, one entry per CDR3 protein. The sample lists just over 600,000 distinct CDR3 sequences, 15% to 20% occurring once. Sample time point: newly diagnosed GD, antithyroid drugs for less than 3 months. Researchers made the TCR library from RNA that was extracted from PBMCs. These data also formed part of another study, on T cells in Graves' hyperthyroidism and ophthalmopathy.

The sequences come from peripheral blood mononuclear cells (PBMCs), collected at new diagnosis, from a patient treated with antithyroid drugs. All receptors come from a woman aged 25 to 39 with Graves disease.

A few counts support this clonotype. This chain joins TRBV5-1 and TRBJ2-1, with 7 bases fitting TRBD2. This CDR3 is built from 20 residues. Trimming took 7 bases from V and 0 from J; bases not matched to a gene: 22. CDR1 and CDR2 (germline): SGHRS, YFSETQ. CDR3: CASRSLQSRASGSSYNEQFF. CDR3 bases: TGCGCCAGCCGGTCGTTACAATCGAGGGCTAGCGGAAGCTCCTACAATGAGCAGTTCTTC.

The CDR3 region is CASSSRVGGETQYF. CDR3 in DNA: TGTGCCAGCAGCTCCAGGGTTGGAGGAGAGACCCAGTACTTC. This chain uses TRBV7-2 with TRBJ2-5; the D gene could be TRBD1 or TRBD2 (5 bases each). Between the trimmed V and J ends, which lost 4 bases and 4 bases, there was a span of 13 bases. The CDR3 sequence is 14 residues long. Germline CDR1 and CDR2: SGHTA and FQGNSA.

This clonotype was observed many times. The chain carries TRBV3-1 and TRBJ2-7; D not certain. The CDR3 totals 15 residues. Per the germline V gene, CDR1 is LGHDT and CDR2 is YNNKEL (reference sequence). V was trimmed by 4 bases and J by 6 bases, leaving 19 bases between them. CDR3 nucleotides: TGTGCCAGCAGCCCAACGCTAGGCCCGGGTTCCGAGCAGTACTTC. Protein: CASSPTLGPGSEQYF.

This clonotype was counted many times. J is TRBJ1-2 and V is TRBV3-1; D gene ambiguous. V lost 0 bases and J 5 bases, leaving 4 bases between the germline ends. CDR1 is LGHDT and CDR2 is YNNKEL in the germline V gene (reference sequence). CDR3 length: 12 residues. CDR3 loop: CASSQDSYGYTF. As DNA, the CDR3 is TGTGCCAGCAGCCAAGACAGTTATGGCTACACCTTC.

As to this clonotype: Given a much more abundant clone one base away, this may be a read error. The rearrangement uses TRBV14 and TRBJ2-1; D is unclear. Germline lookup yields CDR1 SGHDN and CDR2 FVKESK. There are 16 residues in the CDR3. CDR3 in amino acids: CANSRTGDLSYNEQFF. In nucleotides, the CDR3 is TGTGCCAACAGCCGAACCGGTGACCTATCCTACAATGAGCAGTTCTTC. Together with reference TRBV14 and TRBJ2-1, the CDR3 gives the full variable domain: EAGVTQFPSHSVIEKGQTVTLRCDPISGHDNLYWYRRVMGKEIKFLLHFVKESKQDESGMPNNRFLAERTGGTYSTLKVQPAELEDSGVYFCANSRTGDLSYNEQFFGPGTRLTVL.

The chain has TRBV28 and TRBJ2-4, with a tentative D call TRBD2 (6 bases). CDR3 length equals 16 residues. V was clipped by 2 bases and J by 0 bases, with 11 bases between them. The germline gives CDR1 MDHEN, CDR2 SYDVKM. CDR3 in amino acids: CASSLRRAGAKNIQYF. The CDR3 nucleotides are TGTGCCAGCAGTTTAAGGAGGGCCGGAGCCAAAAACATTCAGTACTTC.

V gene TRBV4-1 combines with J gene TRBJ2-7, with a possible D match to TRBD2 (5 bases). The CDR3 sequence is 14 residues long. Trimming removed 4 bases at V and 10 bases at J, with 20 bases between. CDR1 MGHRA and CDR2 YSYEKL come from the germline V gene. In DNA form, the CDR3 reads TGCGCCAGCAGCCCCCAAAGGTCGACGGGGATACAGTACTTC. As protein: CASSPQRSTGIQYF.

This clonotype was seen more than once but under ten times. The chain employs TRBV5-1 and TRBJ2-1; 11 nucleotides align to TRBD2. The ends lost 6 bases at V and 5 bases at J; junction bases unmatched: 7. Germline V lookup: CDR1 SGHRS, CDR2 YFSETQ. This CDR3 region has 15 residues. CDR3 sequence (DNA): TGCGCCAGCACCTCCGGGACTAGCGGCGACAATGAGCAGTTCTTC. This translates into CASTSGTSGDNEQFF.

The V call is TRBV3-1, the J call TRBJ1-3; D is uncertain. This CDR3 spans 13 amino acids. V was trimmed by 2 bases and J by 2 bases, leaving 4 bases between them. Germline CDR1 is LGHDT and CDR2 is YNNKEL (reference sequence). The CDR3 sequence: CASSQTAGNTIYF. The CDR3 nucleotides read TGTGCCAGCAGCCAAACTGCTGGAAACACCATATATTTT. Together with reference TRBV3-1 and TRBJ1-3, the CDR3 gives the full variable domain: DTAVSQTPKYLVTQMGNDKSIKCEQNLGHDTMYWYKQDSKKFLKIMFSYNNKELIINETVPNRFSPKSPDKAHLNLHINSLELGDSAVYFCASSQTAGNTIYFGEGSWLTVV.

This chain joins TRBV3-1 and TRBJ2-3; possible D gene TRBD1, 5 bases. With the DNA end fitting TRBJ2-7 better, the J assignment may be wrong. CDR1 LGHDT and CDR2 YNNKEL come from the germline V gene (reference sequence). The CDR3 consists of 15 residues. CDR3 sequence reads: CASSQEFRQNYEQYF. The CDR3 coding sequence is TGTGCCAGCAGCCAAGAATTTCGACAGAACTACGAGCAGTACTTC.

The chain recombines TRBV7-9 with TRBJ1-2; D is unclear. CDR3 length: 15 amino acids. The V end was cut by 5 bases, the J end by 2 bases, with 15 bases between. Germline V CDR1 and CDR2: SEHNR, FQNEAQ (reference sequence). CDR3 DNA: TGTGCCAGCAGCGTAGAGAGAGTTCTAAACTATGGCTACACCTTC. As protein: CASSVERVLNYGYTF.

The chain recombines TRBV6-1 with TRBJ2-3; the D gene is possibly TRBD1 (6 bases). This CDR3 is built from 13 residues. Trimming stripped 6 bases from V and 4 bases from J, with 11 bases between. Germline V gives CDR1 MNHNS, CDR2 SASEGT. CDR3 bases: TGTGCCAGCAGATCCACAGGGCCAGATACGCAGTATTTT. Translating gives CASRSTGPDTQYF.

This clonotype was seen many times. CDR3 region: CASGLPEGGARGNEKLFF. In DNA, the CDR3 is TGTGCTAGTGGTTTGCCCGAAGGGGGGGCCCGGGGAAATGAAAAACTGTTTTTT. This chain uses TRBV12-5 with TRBJ1-4, with D possibly being TRBD1 (6 bases). V was shortened by 2 bases and J by 5 bases, with 21 bases between the two germline ends. This CDR3 has 18 residues. Germline loops: CDR1 LGHNT, CDR2 FRNRAP.

V is TRBV30 and J is TRBJ2-7, with 12 positions matching TRBD2. V lost 3 bases to trimming and J lost 4 bases; unmatched junction nucleotides: 7. Germline V gene sequence: CDR1 GTSNPN, CDR2 SVGIG (reference sequence). This CDR3 comprises 15 residues. DNA for the CDR3: TGTGCCTGGAGCCCCGGACTAGCGGGATTTTACGAGCAGTACTTC. Amino acid sequence: CAWSPGLAGFYEQYF.

The sample holds many counts of this clonotype. V gene TRBV7-8 combines with J gene TRBJ2-5, with D perhaps assigned TRBD1 or TRBD2 (5 bases each). The ends were cut back, 8 bases at V and 4 bases at J, with 20 bases in the middle. This CDR3 comprises 15 residues. Germline loops: CDR1 SGHVS, CDR2 FQNEAQ. Written as DNA, the CDR3 is TGTGCCAGCCTAGCTTCGGGGCCTCTGGGAGAGACCCAGTACTTC. Residues: CASLASGPLGETQYF.

This clonotype was picked up a small number of times. The chain recombines TRBV14 with TRBJ1-2, with 7 nucleotides matching TRBD1. The germline V gene encodes CDR1 SGHDN and CDR2 FVKESK. The CDR3 is made up of 14 amino acids. Trimming took 4 bases from V and 7 from J; bases not matched to a gene: 9. Written as DNA, the CDR3 is TGTGCCAGCAGCCCTAGACAGGGTATGGTTGGCTACACCTTC. It specifies CASSPRQGMVGYTF. Filled out from reference TRBV14 and TRBJ1-2, the complete variable domain reads EAGVTQFPSHSVIEKGQTVTLRCDPISGHDNLYWYRRVMGKEIKFLLHFVKESKQDESGMPNNRFLAERTGGTYSTLKVQPAELEDSGVYFCASSPRQGMVGYTFGSGTRLTVV.

This clonotype has a count of ten or more. V usage is TRBV5-1 and J usage is TRBJ2-1; 8 positions agree with TRBD2. The CDR3 covers 16 residues. Germline trimming cut 4 bases from V and 8 bases from J; bases unmatched to any gene: 14. Germline CDR1 SGHRS, CDR2 YFSETQ. Written as DNA, the CDR3 is TGCGCCAGCAGCCCGTTAGCGGGGAGGGCCGCCGATGAGCAGTTCTTC. This sequence encodes CASSPLAGRAADEQFF.

The chain uses TRBV6-2 or TRBV6-3 and TRBJ1-2, with D hard to call. The CDR3 runs to 17 residues. Deletions cut 5 bases from V and 2 bases from J, with 21 bases between. The germline CDR1 and CDR2 sequences are MNHEY and SVGEGT. The CDR3 spells CASSEAWSSFSNYGYTF. CDR3 DNA: TGTGCCAGCAGTGAAGCCTGGTCCAGCTTTTCCAACTATGGCTACACCTTC.

Many counts were recorded for this clonotype. This rearrangement joins TRBV2 to TRBJ1-5; D is possibly TRBD1 (6 bases). Germline loops: CDR1 SNHLY, CDR2 FYNNEI. CDR3 length: 15 amino acids. The ends were cut back, 8 bases at V and 0 bases at J, with 14 bases in the middle. In nucleotides, the CDR3 is TGTGCCAGCGGGGCAGGGGCCCATAGCAATCAGCCCCAGCATTTT. Its protein product is CASGAGAHSNQPQHF.

This rearrangement joins TRBV27 to TRBJ2-7; D call uncertain. The CDR3 spans 15 residues. CDR1 is MNHEY and CDR2 is SMNVEV in the germline V gene (reference sequence). With 2 bases removed from V and 0 bases from J, the gap between germline ends came to 11 bases. In DNA form, the CDR3 reads TGTGCCAGCAGTTTAGATCGGATCAGCTCCTACGAGCAGTACTTC. Translation gives CASSLDRISSYEQYF.

The genes are TRBV3-1 and TRBJ2-2; TRBD2 aligns across 7 bases. Trimming removed 4 bases from V and 6 bases from J; junction bases left unmatched: 8. The CDR3 contains 15 residues. The germline gives CDR1 LGHDT, CDR2 YNNKEL (reference sequence). Here the CDR3 reads CASSPAAGLPGELFF. The CDR3 coding sequence is TGTGCCAGCAGCCCCGCAGCGGGGTTGCCCGGGGAGCTGTTTTTT.

The DNA of the CDR3 is TGTGCCAGCAGCAAGCTAAAGTACGGGGGTACGGAGACCCAGTACTTC. It translates to CASSKLKYGGTETQYF. This chain connects TRBV13 to TRBJ2-5, with a possible D match to TRBD2 (6 bases). V dropped 5 bases and J dropped 5 bases, with 21 bases sitting between them. Germline CDR1 and CDR2: PRHDT and FYEKMQ (reference sequence). CDR3 length: 16 residues.

This clonotype was seen a handful of times. V usage is TRBV20-1 and J usage is TRBJ1-1; tentative D call: TRBD1 (5 bases). CDR1 and CDR2 (germline): DFQATT, SNEGSKA (reference sequence). V lost 6 bases, J lost 1 base, and 15 bases lay in between. The CDR3 length is 14 residues. The CDR3 loop is CSARSGGWNTEAFF. The CDR3 DNA is TGCAGTGCCCGCTCGGGGGGATGGAACACTGAAGCTTTCTTT.

This clonotype was counted ten times or more. The chain combines TRBV28 with TRBJ2-7, with unresolved D. The CDR3 runs to 12 residues. With 2 bases removed from V and 4 bases from J, the gap between germline ends came to 6 bases. The germline CDR1 and CDR2 sequences are MDHEN and SYDVKM. CDR3 protein: CASSLAKYEQYF. The CDR3 bases are TGTGCCAGCAGTTTAGCAAAATACGAGCAGTACTTC.

The chain couples TRBV20-1 to TRBJ2-7; 10 nucleotides line up with TRBD1. Trimming removed 4 bases from V and 6 bases from J; junction bases left unmatched: 12. The CDR3 covers 15 residues. The germline CDR1 and CDR2 sequences are DFQATT and SNEGSKA (reference sequence). CDR3 bases: TGCAGTGCTACTCGCGCCGGGACAGGGGCTCGCGAGCAGTACTTC. Protein: CSATRAGTGAREQYF.

The chain is built from TRBV20-1 and TRBJ2-1; D call uncertain. Germline values: CDR1 DFQATT, CDR2 SNEGSKA (reference sequence). Trimming removed 6 bases from V and 7 bases from J, with 16 bases in between. This CDR3 has 13 amino acids. CDR3 in amino acids: CSALSGSTNEQFF. DNA of the CDR3: TGCAGTGCCCTCAGTGGATCAACAAATGAGCAGTTCTTC.

This clonotype was detected a few times. The V call is TRBV7-9, the J call TRBJ2-2, with 7 bases that match TRBD1. This CDR3 comprises 21 residues. The V gene's germline CDR1 is SEHNR and CDR2 FQNEAQ (reference sequence). V gave up 4 bases and J gave up 4 bases; unmatched junction bases: 24. The CDR3 sequence is CASSSISLRDRLHPGTGELFF. The CDR3 DNA reads TGTGCCAGCAGCTCGATATCCTTACGGGACAGATTGCACCCGGGCACCGGGGAGCTGTTTTTT.

A few counts support this clonotype. The chain couples TRBV6-9 to TRBJ1-1; a possible D gene is TRBD1 (5 bases). The CDR3 runs 15 residues. Trimming stripped 3 bases from V and 0 bases from J, with 11 bases between. Germline V gene sequence: CDR1 MNHGY, CDR2 SVAAGI. This chain's CDR3 is CASSYTPGVNTEAFF. The DNA of the CDR3 is TGTGCCAGCAGTTACACCCCGGGGGTGAACACTGAAGCTTTCTTT.

This clonotype came up many times. This chain connects TRBV24-1 to TRBJ2-3; D possibly corresponds to TRBD1 (5 bases). Trimming removed 4 bases from V and 7 bases from J, with 14 bases in between. This CDR3 comprises 14 residues. Germline CDR1 and CDR2: KGHDR and SFDVKD. CDR3 amino acids: CATSDGRTGHTQYF. CDR3 DNA: TGTGCCACCAGTGACGGCCGAACAGGTCATACGCAGTATTTT.

This clonotype was recorded at least ten times. The chain has TRBV6-2 or TRBV6-3 and TRBJ2-7; either TRBD1 or TRBD2 may fit D (5 bases each). The CDR3 runs to 14 residues. V was pared by 0 bases and J by 6 bases, with 12 bases between. Germline V CDR1 and CDR2: MNHEY, SVGEGT. The CDR3 bases are TGTGCCAGCAGTTACTCTGGGGGTAGGGTCGAGCAGTACTTC. Its protein product is CASSYSGGRVEQYF.